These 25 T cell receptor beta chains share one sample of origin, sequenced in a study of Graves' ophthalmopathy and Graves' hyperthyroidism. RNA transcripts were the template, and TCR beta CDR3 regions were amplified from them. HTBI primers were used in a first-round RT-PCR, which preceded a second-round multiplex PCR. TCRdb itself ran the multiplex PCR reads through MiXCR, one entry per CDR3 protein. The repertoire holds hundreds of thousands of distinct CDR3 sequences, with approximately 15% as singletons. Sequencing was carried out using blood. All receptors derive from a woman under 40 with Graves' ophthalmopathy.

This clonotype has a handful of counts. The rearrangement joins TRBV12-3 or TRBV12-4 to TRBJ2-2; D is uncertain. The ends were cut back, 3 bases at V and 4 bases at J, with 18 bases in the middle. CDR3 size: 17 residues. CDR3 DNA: TGTGCCAGCAGTTTCCGCTACAGCACCCGACTCACCGGGGAGCTGTTTTTT. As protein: CASSFRYSTRLTGELFF.

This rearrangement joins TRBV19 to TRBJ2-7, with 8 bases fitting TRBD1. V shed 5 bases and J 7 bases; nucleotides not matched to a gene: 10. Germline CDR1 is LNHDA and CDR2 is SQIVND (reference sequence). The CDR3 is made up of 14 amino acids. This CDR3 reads CASSLGTGPWEQYF. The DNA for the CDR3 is TGTGCCAGTAGTCTCGGGACAGGTCCATGGGAGCAGTACTTC.

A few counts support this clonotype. CDR3 coding DNA: TGTGCCTGGAGTCTCGAGAGCAATCAGCCCCAGCATTTT. Its protein is CAWSLESNQPQHF. V usage is TRBV30 and J usage is TRBJ1-5; D is unresolved. The V gene lost 2 bases and the J gene lost 1 base, with 6 bases spanning the gap. Germline values: CDR1 GTSNPN, CDR2 SVGIG (reference sequence). This CDR3 is built from 13 residues.

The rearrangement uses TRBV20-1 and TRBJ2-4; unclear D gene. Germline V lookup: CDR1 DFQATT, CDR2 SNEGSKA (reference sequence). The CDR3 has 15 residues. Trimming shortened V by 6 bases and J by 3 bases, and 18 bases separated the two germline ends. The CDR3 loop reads CSAARTGSVKNIQYF. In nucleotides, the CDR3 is TGCAGTGCCGCCCGGACGGGCTCGGTCAAAAACATTCAGTACTTC.

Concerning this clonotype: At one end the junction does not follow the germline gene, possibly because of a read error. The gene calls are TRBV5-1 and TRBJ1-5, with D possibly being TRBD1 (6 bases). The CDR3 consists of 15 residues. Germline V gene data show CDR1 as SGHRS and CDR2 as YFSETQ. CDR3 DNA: TGCGCCAGCAGCCCGACAGGAAGCAGCAATCAGCCCCATCATTTT. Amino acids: CASSPTGSSNQPHHF.

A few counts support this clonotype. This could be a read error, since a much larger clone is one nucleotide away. CDR3 nucleotides: TGCAGTGCCCCACTAGCGGGTCCATTCCAAGAGACCAAGTACTTC. It encodes CSAPLAGPFQETKYF. The J gene is TRBJ2-5, the V gene TRBV20-1; TRBD2 matches at 9 bases. This CDR3 has 15 amino acids. Germline CDR1 and CDR2: DFQATT and SNEGSKA (reference sequence).

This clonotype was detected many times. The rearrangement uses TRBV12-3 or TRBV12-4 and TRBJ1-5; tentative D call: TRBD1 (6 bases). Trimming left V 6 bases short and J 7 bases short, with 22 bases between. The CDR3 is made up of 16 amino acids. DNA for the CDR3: TGTGCCAGCAGCCCCGGGACATCCCCTGTCAGCCAGCCCCAGCATTTT. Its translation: CASSPGTSPVSQPQHF.

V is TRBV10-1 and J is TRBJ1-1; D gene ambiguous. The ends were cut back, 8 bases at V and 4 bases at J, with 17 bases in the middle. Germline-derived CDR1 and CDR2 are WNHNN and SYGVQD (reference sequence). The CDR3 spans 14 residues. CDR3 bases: TGCGCCAGCGGTCCTTACCGAGGAAGCACTGAAGCTTTCTTT. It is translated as CASGPYRGSTEAFF.

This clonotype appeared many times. CDR3: CASSTTGTNTGELFF. As DNA, the CDR3 is TGCGCCAGCAGCACCACCGGGACTAACACCGGGGAGCTGTTTTTT. The J gene is TRBJ2-2, the V gene TRBV5-1; possibly TRBD2 for D (6 bases). CDR1 and CDR2 (germline): SGHRS, YFSETQ. Trimming stripped 4 bases from V and 2 bases from J, with 12 bases between. There are 15 residues in the CDR3. The variable domain in full, completed from reference TRBV5-1 and TRBJ2-2, reads KAGVTQTPRYLIKTRGQQVTLSCSPISGHRSVSWYQQTPGQGLQFLFEYFSETQRNKGNFPGRFSGRQFSNSRSEMNVSTLELGDSALYLCASSTTGTNTGELFFGEGSRLTVL.

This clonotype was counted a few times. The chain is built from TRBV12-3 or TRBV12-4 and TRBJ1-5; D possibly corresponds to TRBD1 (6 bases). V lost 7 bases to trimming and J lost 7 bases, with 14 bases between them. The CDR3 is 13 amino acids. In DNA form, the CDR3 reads TGTGCCAGCACCCCGACAGGACGGCAGCCCCAGCATTTT. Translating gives CASTPTGRQPQHF.

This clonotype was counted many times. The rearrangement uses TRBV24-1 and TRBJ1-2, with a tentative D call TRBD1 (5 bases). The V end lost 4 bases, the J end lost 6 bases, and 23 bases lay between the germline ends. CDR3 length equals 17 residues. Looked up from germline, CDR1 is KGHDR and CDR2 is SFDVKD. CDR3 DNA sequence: TGTGCCACCAGTGACCGGGGCCAAAGGGTCAGGTCGGATGGCTACACCTTC. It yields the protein CATSDRGQRVRSDGYTF.

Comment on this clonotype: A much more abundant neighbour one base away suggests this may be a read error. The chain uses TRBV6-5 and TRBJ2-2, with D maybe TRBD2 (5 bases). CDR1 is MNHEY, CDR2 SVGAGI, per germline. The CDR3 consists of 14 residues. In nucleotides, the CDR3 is TGTGCCAGCAGTTACTCCGAGAGCACCGGGGAGCTGTGTTTT. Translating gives CASSYSESTGELCF.

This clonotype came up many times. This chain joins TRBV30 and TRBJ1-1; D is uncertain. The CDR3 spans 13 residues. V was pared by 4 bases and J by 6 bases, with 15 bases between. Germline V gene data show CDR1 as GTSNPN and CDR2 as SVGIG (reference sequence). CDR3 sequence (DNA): TGTGCCTGGAATGGGGATCCAGGATCTGAAGCTTTCTTT. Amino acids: CAWNGDPGSEAFF.

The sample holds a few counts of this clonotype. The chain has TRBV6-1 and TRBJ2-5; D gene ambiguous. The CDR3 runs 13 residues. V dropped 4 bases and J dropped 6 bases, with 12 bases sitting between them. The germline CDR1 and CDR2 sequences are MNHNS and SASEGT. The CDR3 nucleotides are TGTGCCAGCAGTGCCCCCGGACGCAAGACCCAGTACTTC. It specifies CASSAPGRKTQYF.

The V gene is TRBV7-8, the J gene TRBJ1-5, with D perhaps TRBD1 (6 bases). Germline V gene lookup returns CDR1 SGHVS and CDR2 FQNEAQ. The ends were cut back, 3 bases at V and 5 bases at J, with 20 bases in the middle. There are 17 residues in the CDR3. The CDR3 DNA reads TGTGCCAGCAGCTTTTCGGAAGGGGAGGGACATCATCAGCCCCAGCATTTT. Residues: CASSFSEGEGHHQPQHF.

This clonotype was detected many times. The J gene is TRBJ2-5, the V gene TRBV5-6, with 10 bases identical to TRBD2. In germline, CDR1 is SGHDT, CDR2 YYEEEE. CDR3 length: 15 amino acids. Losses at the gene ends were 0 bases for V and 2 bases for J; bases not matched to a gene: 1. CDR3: CASSLERGGQETQYF. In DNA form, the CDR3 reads TGTGCCAGCAGCTTGGAGCGGGGGGGGCAAGAGACCCAGTACTTC.

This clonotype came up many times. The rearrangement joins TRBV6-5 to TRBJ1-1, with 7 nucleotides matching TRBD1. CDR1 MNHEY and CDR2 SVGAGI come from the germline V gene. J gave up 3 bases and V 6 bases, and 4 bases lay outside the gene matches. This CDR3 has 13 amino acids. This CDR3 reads CASSRDSYTEAFF. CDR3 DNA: TGTGCCAGCAGCCGGGACAGCTACACTGAAGCTTTCTTT.

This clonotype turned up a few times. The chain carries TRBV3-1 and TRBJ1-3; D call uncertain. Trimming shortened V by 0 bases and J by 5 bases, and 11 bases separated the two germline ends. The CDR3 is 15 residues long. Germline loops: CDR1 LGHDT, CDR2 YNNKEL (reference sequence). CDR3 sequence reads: CASSQDIGQRNTIYF. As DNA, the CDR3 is TGTGCCAGCAGCCAAGATATCGGGCAGAGAAACACCATATATTTT.

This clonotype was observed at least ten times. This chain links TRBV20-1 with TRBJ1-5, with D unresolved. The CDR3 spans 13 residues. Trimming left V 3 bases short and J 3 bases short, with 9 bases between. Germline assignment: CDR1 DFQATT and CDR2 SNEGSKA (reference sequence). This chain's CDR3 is CSASWGFNQPQHF. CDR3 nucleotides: TGCAGTGCTAGTTGGGGTTTCAATCAGCCCCAGCATTTT.

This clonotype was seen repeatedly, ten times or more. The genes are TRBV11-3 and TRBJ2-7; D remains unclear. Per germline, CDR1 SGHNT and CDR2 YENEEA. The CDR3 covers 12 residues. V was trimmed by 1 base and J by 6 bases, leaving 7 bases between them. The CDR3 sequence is CASSLGYGEQYF. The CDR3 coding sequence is TGTGCCAGCAGCTTAGGATACGGCGAGCAGTACTTC.

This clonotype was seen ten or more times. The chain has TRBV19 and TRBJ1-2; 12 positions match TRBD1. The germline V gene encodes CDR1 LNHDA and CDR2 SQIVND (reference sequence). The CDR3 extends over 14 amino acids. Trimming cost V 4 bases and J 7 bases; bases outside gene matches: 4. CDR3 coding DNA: TGTGCCAGTAGTACGGGACAGGGGGCCTCTGGCTACACCTTC. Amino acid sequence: CASSTGQGASGYTF. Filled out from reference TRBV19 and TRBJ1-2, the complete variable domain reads DGGITQSPKYLFRKEGQNVTLSCEQNLNHDAMYWYRQDPGQGLRLIYYSQIVNDFQKGDIAEGYSVSREKKESFPLTVTSAQKNPTAFYLCASSTGQGASGYTFGSGTRLTVV.

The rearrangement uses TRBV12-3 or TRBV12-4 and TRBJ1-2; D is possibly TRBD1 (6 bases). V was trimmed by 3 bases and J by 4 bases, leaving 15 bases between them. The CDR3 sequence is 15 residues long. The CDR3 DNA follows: TGTGCCAGCAGTTTTGAACAGGGTAGGGGCTATGGCTACACCTTC. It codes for CASSFEQGRGYGYTF.

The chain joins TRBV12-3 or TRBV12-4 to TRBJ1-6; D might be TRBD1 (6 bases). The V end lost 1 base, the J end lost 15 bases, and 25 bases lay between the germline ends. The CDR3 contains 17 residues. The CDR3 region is CASSLDGGGRRNPHLHF. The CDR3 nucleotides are TGTGCCAGCAGTTTAGATGGGGGGGGCAGAAGGAATCCACACCTCCACTTT.

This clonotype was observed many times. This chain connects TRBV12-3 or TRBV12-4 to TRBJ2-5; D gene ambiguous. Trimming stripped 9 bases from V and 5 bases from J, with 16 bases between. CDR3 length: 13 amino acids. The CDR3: CASGMQLRETQYF. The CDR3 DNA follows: TGTGCCAGTGGGATGCAATTGCGGGAGACCCAGTACTTC.

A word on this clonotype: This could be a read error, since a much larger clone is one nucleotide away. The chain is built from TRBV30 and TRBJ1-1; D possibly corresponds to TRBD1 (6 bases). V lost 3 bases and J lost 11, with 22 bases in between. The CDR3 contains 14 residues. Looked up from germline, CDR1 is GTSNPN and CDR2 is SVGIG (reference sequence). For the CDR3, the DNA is TGTGCCTGGAGCCCTATCATCAGACAGGCGGGGGCTTTCTTT. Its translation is CAWSPIIRQAGAFF.